Below are 31 T cell receptor beta chains sequenced from a single sample in a study of PD-1 blockade in classical Hodgkin lymphoma. Generated by immunoSEQ multiplex PCR, the TCRdb table keeps only in-frame clones and is missing some. The profile shows about 58,000 clones, around 90% of them singletons. Each patient's relapse followed autologous stem cell transplantation, and brentuximab vedotin exposure varied. Sequenced material: peripheral blood mononuclear cells (PBMCs), taken before the second cycle of nivolumab. Receptor source: a human donor with classical Hodgkin lymphoma.

This clone occurred once. The V gene is TRBV4-2, the J gene TRBJ2-1; 13 bases match TRBD2. V shed 6 bases, J shed 10 bases, and the junction held 12 bases outside the gene matches. This CDR3 contains 16 residues. Germline V gene data show CDR1 as LGHNA and CDR2 as YNFKEQ. DNA of the CDR3: TGTGCCAGCAGTGACCGGGGGACTAGCGGGACCGGAGAGCAGTTCTTC. Its translation: CASSDRGTSGTGEQFF.

V gene TRBV6-6 combines with J gene TRBJ2-7, with D perhaps TRBD1 (5 bases). The CDR3 is made up of 15 amino acids. The germline V gene has CDR1 MNHNY and CDR2 SVGAGI (reference sequence). V was clipped by 0 bases and J by 2 bases, with 11 bases between them. The CDR3 reads CASSYSITGTYEQYF. The CDR3 DNA reads as TGTGCCAGCAGTTACTCGATAACAGGAACCTACGAGCAGTACTTC.

J is TRBJ2-1 and V is TRBV27; 13 bases are a match to TRBD2. V lost 2 bases, J lost 6 bases, and 10 bases stayed unmatched. CDR1 and CDR2 from the germline V gene are MNHEY and SMNVEV (reference sequence). The CDR3 spans 18 residues. CDR3 residues: CASSLVTSGGASSNEQFF. The CDR3 DNA follows: TGTGCCAGCAGTTTAGTTACTAGCGGGGGGGCGAGCTCCAATGAGCAGTTCTTC.

A single count supports this clone. The rearrangement joins TRBV27 to TRBJ1-2, with D possibly matching TRBD1 (5 bases). Germline V lookup: CDR1 MNHEY, CDR2 SMNVEV (reference sequence). Trimming took 8 bases from V and 3 from J, leaving 22 bases between them. The CDR3 loop spans 16 amino acids. This CDR3 is CASGPPLGARDYGYTF. The CDR3 DNA reads as TGTGCCAGCGGCCCCCCCTTAGGGGCCAGGGACTATGGCTACACCTTC.

V usage is TRBV6-6 and J usage is TRBJ2-7; TRBD2 matches 12 bases. Per germline, CDR1 MNHNY and CDR2 SVGAGI (reference sequence). The CDR3 is 14 residues long. Germline trimming cut 5 bases from V and 13 bases from J; bases unmatched to any gene: 12. The CDR3 DNA sequence: TGTGCCAGCAGTACAACTAGCGGGGGGACGAGCGCTTACTTC. Residues: CASSTTSGGTSAYF.

The genes are TRBV30 and TRBJ1-2, with 8 bases fitting TRBD1. With 2 bases clipped from V and 5 bases from J, the junction kept 7 bases outside the gene matches. Germline V gene data show CDR1 as GTSNPN and CDR2 as SVGIG (reference sequence). The CDR3 has 14 residues. The CDR3 nucleotides read TGTGCCTGGAGTTTACAGGGGGGATGGTATGGCTACACCTTC. Translation gives CAWSLQGGWYGYTF.

This chain uses TRBV9 with TRBJ2-1; 8 nucleotides match TRBD2. The CDR3 sequence is 16 residues long. V trimming: 4 bases; J trimming: 5 bases; junction bases outside the gene matches: 11. The germline V gene encodes CDR1 SGDLS and CDR2 YYNGEE. The chain's CDR3 is CASSTPSGSPDNEQFF. CDR3 DNA: TGTGCCAGCAGCACCCCAAGCGGGAGCCCCGACAATGAGCAGTTCTTC.

The chain joins TRBV2 to TRBJ2-5, with 11 bases aligning to TRBD2. Germline assignment: CDR1 SNHLY and CDR2 FYNNEI. V shed 1 base, J shed 1 base, and the junction held 2 bases outside the gene matches. There are 16 residues in the CDR3. CDR3 amino acids: CASSEETSGVQETQYF. The CDR3 DNA follows: TGTGCCAGCAGTGAAGAGACTAGCGGGGTCCAAGAGACCCAGTACTTC.

This clone was seen more than once but under ten times. V and J are TRBV19 and TRBJ1-1; 9 positions agree with TRBD1. CDR1 is LNHDA and CDR2 is SQIVND in the germline V gene (reference sequence). The V gene end was trimmed by 10 bases and the J gene end by 5 bases; junction bases not matched to a gene: 11. The CDR3 length is 14 residues. CDR3 coding DNA: TGTGCCATATCGATGACAGGGGGGTCTACTGAAGCTTTCTTT. Translated: CAISMTGGSTEAFF. The variable domain in full, with the rest retrieved from reference TRBV19 and TRBJ1-1, is DGGITQSPKYLFRKEGQNVTLSCEQNLNHDAMYWYRQDPGQGLRLIYYSQIVNDFQKGDIAEGYSVSREKKESFPLTVTSAQKNPTAFYLCAISMTGGSTEAFFGQGTRLTVV.

The rearrangement joins TRBV6-5 to TRBJ2-2, with D maybe TRBD1 (6 bases). Germline assignment: CDR1 MNHEY and CDR2 SVGAGI. The CDR3 covers 15 residues. V lost 5 bases and J lost 6, with 16 bases in between. CDR3 residues: CASSTWTVGAGELFF. CDR3 coding DNA: TGTGCCAGCAGTACCTGGACAGTGGGGGCCGGGGAGCTGTTTTTT.

This clone appeared a single time. This sequence joins TRBV4-3 and TRBJ2-1, with 11 nucleotides matching TRBD2. Germline V gene sequence: CDR1 LGHNA, CDR2 YSLEER. V shed 4 bases, J shed 3 bases, and the junction held 14 bases outside the gene matches. The CDR3 consists of 19 residues. Here the CDR3 DNA reads TGCGCCAGCAGCCTAAGAACCCCGGCTAGCGGGAGGAACTACAATGAGCAGTTCTTC. Protein product: CASSLRTPASGRNYNEQFF.

This chain connects TRBV4-3 to TRBJ2-1; D tentatively reads TRBD1 or TRBD2 (5 bases each). The V end lost 4 bases, the J end lost 4 bases, and 14 bases lay between the germline ends. Germline CDR1 and CDR2: LGHNA and YSLEER. The CDR3 runs 15 residues. As DNA, the CDR3 is TGCGCCAGCAGCCCAGGGTTAGCGACGTACAATGAGCAGTTCTTC. This sequence encodes CASSPGLATYNEQFF.

The rearrangement uses TRBV13 and TRBJ2-2; maybe TRBD2 (6 bases). CDR3 size: 16 residues. Trimming cost V 6 bases and J 2 bases, with 16 bases left between them. The germline gives CDR1 PRHDT, CDR2 FYEKMQ (reference sequence). Here the CDR3 reads CASSQGGGENTGELFF. CDR3 bases: TGTGCCAGCAGTCAAGGTGGAGGGGAAAACACCGGGGAGCTGTTTTTT.

The table lists this clone with a count of one. The chain has TRBV19 and TRBJ2-1; D remains ambiguous. Trimming left V 6 bases short and J 6 bases short, with 15 bases between. Looked up from germline, CDR1 is LNHDA and CDR2 is SQIVND (reference sequence). The CDR3 extends over 14 amino acids. The CDR3 region is CASSRSFSPNEQFF. The CDR3 DNA sequence: TGTGCCAGTAGCCGCAGCTTTTCCCCCAATGAGCAGTTCTTC.

V usage is TRBV6-1 and J usage is TRBJ2-1, with 8 bases fitting TRBD2. The length of the CDR3 is 14 residues. Germline loops: CDR1 MNHNS, CDR2 SASEGT. The V segment lost 4 bases and the J segment 4 bases; nucleotides outside the gene matches: 3. CDR3 DNA: TGTGCCAGCAGTGGCCTAGCGGGTTACAATGAGCAGTTCTTC. This sequence encodes CASSGLAGYNEQFF.

The chain has TRBV5-1 and TRBJ2-1; TRBD1 is a possible D gene (5 bases). This CDR3 spans 16 amino acids. V was pared by 0 bases and J by 0 bases, with 10 bases between. Germline V gene data show CDR1 as SGHRS and CDR2 as YFSETQ. The CDR3 loop is CASSLGRASSYNEQFF. The CDR3 DNA reads TGCGCCAGCAGCTTGGGCAGGGCCAGCTCCTACAATGAGCAGTTCTTC.

V and J are TRBV7-2 and TRBJ2-1, with a tentative D call TRBD2 (6 bases). The germline V gene encodes CDR1 SGHTA and CDR2 FQGNSA. CDR3 size: 18 residues. V was pared by 1 base and J by 4 bases, with 20 bases between. Here the CDR3 reads CASSLGSPLRGTYNEQFF. DNA for the CDR3: TGTGCCAGCAGCTTAGGTTCCCCCCTACGCGGGACTTACAATGAGCAGTTCTTC.

V is TRBV27 and J is TRBJ1-2, with D unresolved. Looked up from germline, CDR1 is MNHEY and CDR2 is SMNVEV (reference sequence). V lost 5 bases to trimming and J lost 8 bases, with 9 bases between them. This CDR3 is built from 11 residues. CDR3 region: CASSGGRGYTF. Written as DNA, the CDR3 is TGTGCCAGCAGTGGCGGCCGGGGCTACACCTTC.

Here the CDR3 DNA reads TGTGCCAGCTCATCGACAGGGAGCCAAGAGACCCAGTACTTC. Protein sequence: CASSSTGSQETQYF. The V and J genes are TRBV18 and TRBJ2-5; 7 bases align to TRBD1. V lost 5 bases, J lost 1 base, and 4 bases stayed unmatched. Germline lookup yields CDR1 KGHSH and CDR2 LQKENI. The CDR3 extends over 14 amino acids.

The J gene is TRBJ2-7, the V gene TRBV7-9, with 7 bases that match TRBD2. Germline V gene sequence: CDR1 SEHNR, CDR2 FQNEAQ (reference sequence). The CDR3 has 14 residues. The V segment lost 2 bases and the J segment 6 bases; nucleotides outside the gene matches: 7. Here the CDR3 reads CASSLNPAGFEQYF. The DNA for the CDR3 is TGTGCCAGCAGCTTAAACCCAGCGGGATTCGAGCAGTACTTC.

The V call is TRBV30, the J call TRBJ1-1; D not resolved. CDR1 GTSNPN and CDR2 SVGIG come from the germline V gene (reference sequence). The CDR3 runs 11 residues. Trimming took 4 bases from V and 11 from J, leaving 14 bases between them. The DNA for the CDR3 is TGTGCCTGGACGCCCGGAGGTGGCGCTTTCTTT. Protein sequence: CAWTPGGGAFF.

The V and J genes are TRBV15 and TRBJ2-7, with D possibly being TRBD1 (5 bases). The CDR3 covers 15 residues. The germline V and J ends were trimmed by 5 bases and 3 bases, with 17 bases remaining between them. The germline V gene encodes CDR1 LNHNV and CDR2 YYDKDF (reference sequence). The CDR3, as DNA: TGTGCCACCAGCCTATACCGACAGTCACTCTACGAGCAGTACTTC. Amino acid sequence: CATSLYRQSLYEQYF. The full variable domain, with the rest looked up from reference TRBV15 and TRBJ2-7, is DAMVIQNPRYQVTQFGKPVTLSCSQTLNHNVMYWYQQKSSQAPKLLFHYYDKDFNNEADTPDNFQSRRPNTSFCFLDIRSPGLGDTAMYLCATSLYRQSLYEQYFGPGTRLTVT.

The rearrangement uses TRBV5-5 and TRBJ1-5; D might be TRBD1 (5 bases). CDR3 length: 13 residues. Germline V gene lookup returns CDR1 SGHKS and CDR2 YYEKEE (reference sequence). Deletions cut 5 bases from V and 6 bases from J, with 12 bases between. The CDR3 DNA reads TGTGCCAGCAGTTTGCAAGGGGCTCAGCCCCAGCATTTT. Encoded protein: CASSLQGAQPQHF.

This chain joins TRBV9 and TRBJ2-2, with D perhaps matching TRBD2 (6 bases). The CDR3 length is 17 residues. V dropped 0 bases and J dropped 4 bases, with 16 bases sitting between them. Germline assignment: CDR1 SGDLS and CDR2 YYNGEE. The CDR3 bases are TGTGCCAGCAGCGTAGGATTGGCTAGCGTGGTCACCGGGGAGCTGTTTTTT. Encoded protein: CASSVGLASVVTGELFF.

This clone has a single count. Here the CDR3 reads CASSPDRAYTEAFF. In nucleotides, the CDR3 is TGTGCCAGCTCACCGGACAGGGCCTACACTGAAGCTTTCTTT. The chain carries TRBV18 and TRBJ1-1, with 8 bases lining up with TRBD1. The ends lost 3 bases at V and 3 bases at J; junction bases unmatched: 3. The CDR3 extends over 14 amino acids. Germline V gene lookup returns CDR1 KGHSH and CDR2 LQKENI.

The chain uses TRBV11-3 and TRBJ2-4, with TRBD1 matching 7 bases. The CDR3 sequence is 17 residues long. V was pared by 5 bases and J by 2 bases, with 12 bases of the junction left unmatched. In germline, CDR1 is SGHNT, CDR2 YENEEA. The CDR3 DNA reads TGTGCCAGCAGCACTCTGGACAGGCGCCCTTCCAAAAACATTCAGTACTTC. The encoded protein is CASSTLDRRPSKNIQYF. The complete variable domain, with remaining parts taken from reference TRBV11-3 and TRBJ2-4, reads EAGVVQSPRYKIIEKKQPVAFWCNPISGHNTLYWYLQNLGQGPELLIRYENEEAVDDSQLPKDRFSAERLKGVDSTLKIQPAELGDSAVYLCASSTLDRRPSKNIQYFGAGTRLSVL.

The V gene is TRBV19, the J gene TRBJ2-3, with TRBD2 identical over 8 bases. The CDR3 has 13 residues. Trimming took 6 bases from V and 6 from J; bases not matched to a gene: 5. The V gene's germline CDR1 is LNHDA and CDR2 SQIVND (reference sequence). The CDR3 protein is CASRLGGADTQYF. The CDR3, as DNA: TGTGCCAGTAGACTCGGGGGGGCTGATACGCAGTATTTT. Full variable domain (outside the CDR3, taken from reference TRBV19 and TRBJ2-3): DGGITQSPKYLFRKEGQNVTLSCEQNLNHDAMYWYRQDPGQGLRLIYYSQIVNDFQKGDIAEGYSVSREKKESFPLTVTSAQKNPTAFYLCASRLGGADTQYFGPGTRLTVL.

This chain joins TRBV6-5 and TRBJ2-4, with 8 bases fitting TRBD2. Germline values: CDR1 MNHEY, CDR2 SVGAGI. V lost 9 bases and J lost 0; bases outside the gene matches: 4. This CDR3 spans 14 amino acids. Here the CDR3 DNA reads TGTGCCAGTCGAGCGGGGGTAGCCAAAAACATTCAGTACTTC. Its protein is CASRAGVAKNIQYF.

The chain joins TRBV29-1 to TRBJ2-1; D gene unclear. The germline V and J ends were trimmed by 4 bases and 3 bases, with 7 bases remaining between them. Per the germline V gene, CDR1 is SQVTM and CDR2 is ANQGSEA. There are 12 residues in the CDR3. The CDR3, as DNA: TGCAGCGTTGGCCCAGGCTACAATGAGCAGTTCTTC. It codes for CSVGPGYNEQFF.

The rearrangement joins TRBV4-3 to TRBJ1-1; D call uncertain. Germline values: CDR1 LGHNA, CDR2 YSLEER. The CDR3 sequence is 15 residues long. V was shortened by 0 bases and J by 3 bases, with 11 bases between the two germline ends. CDR3 residues: CASSQDSGGYTEAFF. The CDR3 nucleotides read TGCGCCAGCAGCCAAGATAGCGGCGGGTACACTGAAGCTTTCTTT.

This clone showed up just once. The chain uses TRBV27 and TRBJ2-4; maybe TRBD1 (6 bases). Germline V gene data show CDR1 as MNHEY and CDR2 as SMNVEV (reference sequence). Trimming removed 7 bases at V and 0 bases at J, with 16 bases between. The CDR3 runs to 16 residues. CDR3 DNA: TGTGCCAGCAACCCAACAGGGATTCTAGCCAAAAACATTCAGTACTTC. It encodes CASNPTGILAKNIQYF.